This is a list of T cell receptor beta chains from one sample in a study of post-analysis software for immune sequencing data. Using its own MiXCR run on the PCR reads, TCRdb lists one record per CDR3 protein. The data hold roughly 400,000 distinct CDR3 sequences, with 39% observed a single time. Material: blood. The receptors were gathered from a girl aged 2 to 10 with multiple sclerosis. The CDR3 runs from the conserved cysteine through the conserved F or W. The order of the fields is CDR3 length, J gene, V gene, D gene, clone size, CDR3 protein, CDR3 DNA. The D gene is left open where the match is weak. Clone size is not always given. Where it is, it says once, few, many or a class for expanded clones.

CDR3 length: 16
J gene: TRBJ2-1
V gene: TRBV6-5
D gene: .
clone size: .
CDR3 protein: CASSTKKPSSYNEQFF
CDR3 DNA: TGTGCCAGCAGTACCAAAAAACCCAGCTCCTACAATGAGCAGTTCTTC

CDR3 length: 13
J gene: TRBJ1-6
V gene: TRBV20-1
D gene: .
clone size: .
CDR3 protein: CSARDAYNSPLHF
CDR3 DNA: TGCAGTGCCCGGGACGCCTATAATTCACCCCTTCACTTT

CDR3 length: 13
J gene: TRBJ1-3
V gene: TRBV29-1
D gene: .
clone size: .
CDR3 protein: CSVEEGSGNTIYF
CDR3 DNA: TGCAGCGTCGAAGAGGGTTCTGGAAACACCATATATTTT

CDR3 length: 14
J gene: TRBJ2-5
V gene: TRBV5-1
D gene: TRBD2
clone size: few
CDR3 protein: CASSSDGTSGSPYF
CDR3 DNA: TGCGCCAGCAGCTCAGACGGGACTAGCGGTAGCCCGTACTTC

CDR3 length: 15
J gene: TRBJ2-7
V gene: TRBV5-1
D gene: TRBD2
clone size: few
CDR3 protein: CASSTGLAGVYEQYF
CDR3 DNA: TGCGCCAGCAGCACGGGACTAGCGGGGGTCTACGAGCAGTACTTC

CDR3 length: 12
J gene: TRBJ2-3
V gene: TRBV28
D gene: TRBD2
clone size: few
CDR3 protein: CASRGVTDTQYF
CDR3 DNA: TGTGCCAGCCGGGGGGTGACAGATACGCAGTATTTT

CDR3 length: 15
J gene: TRBJ2-7
V gene: TRBV10-3
D gene: .
clone size: .
CDR3 protein: CAINSGDQSLYGQYF
CDR3 DNA: TGTGCCATCAACTCAGGGGACCAAAGCCTTTATGGGCAGTACTTC

CDR3 length: 14
J gene: TRBJ2-7
V gene: TRBV5-6
D gene: .
clone size: .
CDR3 protein: CASSYGTPFYEQYF
CDR3 DNA: TGTGCCAGCAGCTACGGGACCCCTTTTTACGAGCAGTACTTC

CDR3 length: 13
J gene: TRBJ1-5
V gene: TRBV20-1
D gene: .
clone size: few
CDR3 protein: CSARVGGIITQHF
CDR3 DNA: TGCAGTGCTAGAGTCGGGGGGATAATAACCCAGCATTTT

CDR3 length: 14
J gene: TRBJ1-6
V gene: TRBV12-3/TRBV12-4
D gene: .
clone size: .
CDR3 protein: CASSFGQVNSPLHF
CDR3 DNA: TGTGCCAGCAGTTTTGGGCAGGTTAATTCACCCCTCCACTTT

CDR3 length: 13
J gene: TRBJ1-2
V gene: TRBV28
D gene: .
clone size: once
CDR3 protein: CASSLREMTGYTF
CDR3 DNA: TGTGCCAGCAGTTTGAGGGAGATGACCGGCTACACCTTC

CDR3 length: 14
J gene: TRBJ1-2
V gene: TRBV5-6
D gene: .
clone size: few
CDR3 protein: CASTPWGAAGGYTF
CDR3 DNA: TGTGCCAGCACCCCCTGGGGGGCAGCTGGTGGCTACACCTTC

CDR3 length: 16
J gene: TRBJ2-3
V gene: TRBV25-1
D gene: TRBD1
clone size: .
CDR3 protein: CASSEVDRGRLDTQYF
CDR3 DNA: TGTGCCAGCAGTGAAGTAGACAGGGGGAGGTTAGATACGCAGTATTTT

CDR3 length: 15
J gene: TRBJ1-1
V gene: TRBV10-3
D gene: .
clone size: once
CDR3 protein: CAIHSGDKMNTEAFF
CDR3 DNA: TGTGCCATCCACAGCGGGGATAAGATGAACACTGAAGCTTTCTTT

CDR3 length: 15
J gene: TRBJ2-2
V gene: TRBV4-2
D gene: TRBD2
clone size: .
CDR3 protein: CASSPPGLVVGELFF
CDR3 DNA: TGTGCCAGCAGCCCACCGGGACTAGTGGTCGGGGAGCTGTTTTTT